The clone carrying this T cell receptor (beta chain) was recorded at least ten times. The source of the sample is a study of T cell repertoires in cytomegalovirus infection. Using its own MiXCR run on the reads, TCRdb lists one record per CDR3 protein. The table has about 250,000 distinct CDR3 sequences, approximately 15% seen once. The CDR3 sequence is 16 residues long. Germline V gives CDR1 SEHNR, CDR2 FQNEAQ (reference sequence). The ends lost 5 bases at V and 4 bases at J; junction bases unmatched: 9. The specimen was CD8+ T cells from PBMCs. The TCR was taken from a human donor in good health (CMV status not recorded). Some clones in this sample may be carry-over from other donors' samples. The rearrangement joins TRBV7-9 to TRBJ2-1; TRBD2 matches 9 bases. The CDR3 here is CASSDTAGGLYNEQFF. The CDR3, as DNA: TGTGCCAGCAGCGATACAGCGGGGGGCCTTTACAATGAGCAGTTCTTC. The full variable domain, completed using reference TRBV7-9 and TRBJ2-1, is DTGVSQNPRHKITKRGQNVTFRCDPISEHNRLYWYRQTLGQGPEFLTYFQNEAQLEKSRLLSDRFSAERPKGSFSTLEIQRTEQGDSAMYLCASSDTAGGLYNEQFFGPGTRLTVL.